This TCR beta chain was recovered during a study of immune evolution from preneoplasia to lung adenocarcinoma. Comment on this clone: Its specificity is unknown.

Histologic diagnosis was independently verified by two lung pathologists. Whole-study results and caveats: T cell clonality was higher in KRAS-mutant than EGFR-mutant or wild-type nodules.

The data were produced by immunoSEQ multiplex PCR, yet TCRdb's version contains in-frame clones alone and is incomplete. The table has 5,000 to 7,500 clones, around 85% seen once. Per germline, CDR1 SQVTM and CDR2 ANQGSEA. CDR3 length equals 15 residues. V gave up 0 bases and J gave up 1 base; unmatched junction bases: 3. The clonotype originates from a person over 45 with lung adenocarcinoma. The chain carries TRBV29-1 and TRBJ2-7; 10 nucleotides align to TRBD1. Sequencing was carried out using FFPE minimally invasive lung adenocarcinoma tissue. DNA for the CDR3: TGCAGCGTTGAAGACGGGACAGGGGAGTCCTACGAGCAGTACTTC. Its protein is CSVEDGTGESYEQYF.